Listed below are T cell receptor beta chains from one sample, sequenced in a study of blood T cell repertoires in COVID-19. The protocol was immunoSEQ multiplex PCR, while the TCRdb copy is restricted to in-frame clones and leaves out a portion. The sample has 9,000 to 15,000 clones; 71% are singletons. Sequencing was done on a sample of peripheral blood. The receptors come from a man aged 55 to 69 with COVID-19, enrolled during active disease. CDR3s include the opening cysteine and the closing phenylalanine or tryptophan. The D gene is left open where the match is weak. Clone size is given for some rows only: seen once, a few or many times, or a class if the clone is expanded.

>TRBV5-1|TRBJ1-4|NA|TRBD1
CASSTGQLGEKLFF
TGCGCCAGCAGCACGGGACAGTTAGGCGAAAAACTGTTTTTT
>TRBV6-5|TRBJ1-1|once|NA
CASSYSIGMNTEAFF
TGTGCCAGCAGTTACTCAATCGGTATGAACACTGAAGCTTTCTTT
>TRBV7-2|TRBJ2-1|NA|TRBD2
CASRNGLAGVYNEQFF
TGTGCCAGCAGGAACGGACTAGCGGGGGTATACAATGAGCAGTTCTTC
>TRBV7-9|TRBJ1-2|NA|NA
CASSLPVNYGYTF
TGTGCCAGCAGCTTACCCGTAAACTATGGCTACACCTTC
>TRBV6-5|TRBJ1-1|few|TRBD1
CASSYQQGVAEAFF
TGTGCCAGCAGTTACCAACAGGGGGTAGCTGAAGCTTTCTTT
>TRBV4-1|TRBJ2-1|NA|TRBD2
CASSPRLAGGPDNEQFF
TGCGCCAGCAGCCCCCGACTAGCGGGAGGGCCAGACAATGAGCAGTTCTTC
>TRBV7-9|TRBJ2-6|NA|NA
CASSSAQAGANVLTF
TGTGCCAGCTCCTCGGCCCAGGCTGGGGCCAACGTCCTGACTTTC
>TRBV5-1|TRBJ2-5|NA|NA
CASRTGAQETQYF
TGCGCCAGCAGGACAGGTGCTCAAGAGACCCAGTACTTC
>TRBV7-9|TRBJ1-1|few|NA
CASSLAYVDRNTEAFF
TGTGCCAGCAGCTTAGCCTACGTGGACAGGAACACTGAAGCTTTCTTT
>TRBV9|TRBJ1-3|NA|NA
CASSVGASGNTIYF
TGTGCCAGCAGCGTAGGGGCATCGGGAAACACCATATATTTT
>TRBV7-9|TRBJ1-1|NA|NA
CASSTGQPGYTEAFF
TGTGCCAGCAGCACCGGACAGCCGGGTTACACTGAAGCTTTCTTT
>TRBV5-1|TRBJ2-5|NA|TRBD1
CASSLGAGQGVTETQYF
TGCGCCAGCAGCTTGGGGGCGGGACAGGGAGTCACAGAGACCCAGTACTTC
>TRBV7-2|TRBJ1-6|NA|TRBD1
CASSSSSQGASPLHF
TGTGCCAGCAGCTCCTCGTCGCAGGGGGCATCACCCCTCCACTTT
>TRBV19|TRBJ1-2|NA|TRBD1
CASFPSHRGPGGYTF
TGTGCCAGTTTCCCGTCCCACAGGGGGCCTGGGGGCTACACCTTC
>TRBV19|TRBJ2-3|NA|TRBD2
CARYLRRGGRDTQYF
TGTGCCAGATATTTACGGCGGGGGGGCCGAGATACGCAGTATTTT
>TRBV5-1|TRBJ2-1|NA|TRBD1
CASSSGQGSYNEQFF
TGCGCCAGCAGCTCCGGACAGGGGTCCTACAATGAGCAGTTCTTC
>TRBV6-5|TRBJ2-5|NA|NA
CATDPKAGVRETQYF
TGTGCCACCGATCCAAAGGCAGGGGTAAGGGAGACCCAGTACTTC
>TRBV3-1/TRBV3-2|TRBJ1-6|NA|TRBD1
CASSQWGQGNSPLHF
TGTGCCAGCAGCCAATGGGGACAGGGGAATTCACCCCTCCACTTT
>TRBV7-9|TRBJ2-3|NA|NA
CASSLLLTDTQYF
TGTGCCAGCAGCTTACTCCTCACAGATACGCAGTATTTT
>TRBV2|TRBJ1-2|NA|TRBD1
CASSEGGTGSAYGYTF
TGTGCCAGCAGTGAAGGGGGGACAGGGAGCGCCTATGGCTACACCTTC
>TRBV7-9|TRBJ1-2|once|TRBD1
CASSSDRVLRSTF
TGTGCCAGCAGTTCGGACAGGGTGCTTAGAAGCACCTTC
>TRBV4-1|TRBJ1-4|few|NA
CASSQVGLMGEKLFF
TGCGCCAGCAGCCAAGTGGGACTTATGGGTGAAAAACTGTTTTTT
>TRBV12-5|TRBJ2-1|NA|TRBD1
CASVGRDRVIHEQFF
TGTGCTAGTGTTGGACGGGACAGGGTAATCCATGAGCAGTTCTTC
>TRBV6-5|TRBJ1-5|NA|NA
CASRVGEAQPQHF
TGTGCCAGCAGGGTGGGGGAGGCTCAGCCCCAGCATTTT
>TRBV6-5|TRBJ2-5|NA|TRBD1
CASSLRGPQETQYF
TGTGCCAGCAGTTTGAGGGGGCCCCAAGAGACCCAGTACTTC
>TRBV3-1/TRBV3-2|TRBJ2-4|NA|NA
CASSPGLTKNIQYF
TGTGCCAGCAGCCCCGGACTAACCAAAAACATTCAGTACTTC
>TRBV24-1|TRBJ1-6|NA|NA
CATSASSYNSPLHF
TGTGCCACCAGTGCGAGCTCCTATAATTCACCCCTCCACTTT
>TRBV7-8|TRBJ2-5|NA|NA
CASSFDRGETQYF
TGTGCCAGCAGCTTCGATAGGGGAGAGACCCAGTACTTC
>TRBV4-1|TRBJ1-1|NA|NA
CASSQEGAASEAFF
TGCGCCAGCAGCCAAGAAGGAGCGGCAAGTGAAGCTTTCTTT
>TRBV6-5|TRBJ1-2|few|TRBD1
CASSRGQGYGYTF
TGTGCCAGCAGTCGAGGACAGGGGTATGGCTACACCTTC
>TRBV7-2|TRBJ2-5|once|NA
CASSASRVPETQYF
TGTGCCAGCTCAGCCTCCAGGGTCCCAGAGACCCAGTACTTC
>TRBV5-4|TRBJ1-2|NA|TRBD1
CASSTAGTGGATF
TGTGCCAGCAGCACAGCCGGGACAGGGGGTGCCACCTTC
>TRBV5-6|TRBJ2-1|NA|NA
CASSLEEYAYNEQFF
TGTGCCAGCAGCTTGGAGGAGTACGCCTACAATGAGCAGTTCTTC
>TRBV9|TRBJ2-3|NA|TRBD2
CASSAGLADTDTQYF
TGTGCCAGCAGCGCCGGACTAGCGGACACAGATACGCAGTATTTT
>TRBV5-1|TRBJ2-5|few|NA
CASSFEETQYF
TGCGCCAGCAGCTTCGAAGAGACCCAGTACTTC
>TRBV6-1|TRBJ1-5|NA|TRBD1
CASSERGGQGGNQPQHF
TGTGCCAGCAGTGAACGGGGAGGACAGGGGGGCAATCAGCCCCAGCATTTT
>TRBV13|TRBJ2-1|NA|TRBD1
CASSATRQGNEQFF
TGTGCCAGCAGCGCAACCAGACAGGGAAATGAGCAGTTCTTC
>TRBV5-1|TRBJ1-1|NA|TRBD1
CASSYGTGGKVNTEAFF
TGCGCCAGCAGCTACGGGACAGGGGGCAAAGTGAACACTGAAGCTTTCTTT
>TRBV2|TRBJ2-2|NA|TRBD1
CASGPGQLNTGELFF
TGTGCCAGCGGACCGGGACAGCTAAACACCGGGGAGCTGTTTTTT
>TRBV11-2|TRBJ2-5|NA|TRBD2
CASSLKLSGTSGKETQYF
TGTGCCAGCAGCTTAAAGCTTAGCGGGACTAGCGGGAAAGAGACCCAGTACTTC
>TRBV4-1|TRBJ1-5|NA|TRBD1
CASSQAIPGQWANQPQHF
TGCGCCAGCAGCCAAGCTATTCCGGGACAGTGGGCCAATCAGCCCCAGCATTTT
>TRBV28|TRBJ2-5|medium-sized|NA
CASSSPIGGETQYF
TGTGCCAGCAGTTCCCCGATCGGGGGAGAGACCCAGTACTTC
>TRBV12-3/TRBV12-4|TRBJ2-1|NA|TRBD2
CASTLRGGEQFF
TGTGCCAGCACCCTACGGGGGGGTGAGCAGTTCTTC
>TRBV30|TRBJ1-5|medium-sized|TRBD1
CAWREYGQGHQPQHF
TGTGCCTGGAGGGAGTATGGACAGGGGCATCAGCCCCAGCATTTT
>TRBV30|TRBJ1-5|NA|NA
CAWSTAHGEPQHF
TGTGCCTGGAGTACGGCCCACGGGGAGCCCCAGCATTTT
>TRBV19|TRBJ2-1|NA|NA
CASRAQGADLDEQFF
TGTGCCAGTAGGGCCCAGGGTGCCGACCTCGATGAGCAGTTCTTC
>TRBV11-1|TRBJ1-2|NA|NA
CASSRGDGYTF
TGTGCCAGCAGCCGAGGTGATGGCTACACCTTC
>TRBV7-9|TRBJ1-4|NA|NA
CASSQQGETVF
TGTGCCAGCAGCCAACAGGGAGAGACTGTTTTT
>TRBV27|TRBJ2-1|NA|TRBD2
CASSLLAGEDEQFF
TGTGCCAGCAGTTTACTAGCGGGAGAGGATGAGCAGTTCTTC
>TRBV6-5|TRBJ2-7|few|TRBD1
CASSTGTGFNF
TGTGCCAGCAGCACCGGGACAGGGTTTAACTTC
>TRBV7-9|TRBJ2-1|NA|NA
CASIPFLFGNEQFF
TGTGCCAGCATCCCTTTCCTCTTCGGCAATGAGCAGTTCTTC
>TRBV24-1|TRBJ2-5|NA|TRBD1
CATSDIGTGGSETQYF
TGTGCCACCAGTGATATCGGGACAGGGGGCTCAGAGACCCAGTACTTC
>TRBV5-1|TRBJ1-2|NA|NA
CASSLVQGGNYGYTF
TGCGCCAGCAGCTTGGTACAGGGTGGTAACTATGGCTACACCTTC
>TRBV5-4|TRBJ1-4|NA|TRBD1
CASSAGTGTDEKLFF
TGTGCCAGCAGCGCAGGGACAGGGACGGATGAAAAACTGTTTTTT
>TRBV4-2|TRBJ2-7|few|TRBD1
CASSPQGGESYEQYF
TGTGCCAGCAGCCCACAGGGGGGTGAATCCTACGAGCAGTACTTC
>TRBV20-1|TRBJ2-2|few|NA
CSAGGGGELFF
TGCAGTGCCGGGGGAGGAGGGGAGCTGTTTTTT
>TRBV7-9|TRBJ2-5|NA|TRBD2
CASRGLAGQETQYF
TGTGCCAGCCGTGGACTAGCGGGACAAGAGACCCAGTACTTC